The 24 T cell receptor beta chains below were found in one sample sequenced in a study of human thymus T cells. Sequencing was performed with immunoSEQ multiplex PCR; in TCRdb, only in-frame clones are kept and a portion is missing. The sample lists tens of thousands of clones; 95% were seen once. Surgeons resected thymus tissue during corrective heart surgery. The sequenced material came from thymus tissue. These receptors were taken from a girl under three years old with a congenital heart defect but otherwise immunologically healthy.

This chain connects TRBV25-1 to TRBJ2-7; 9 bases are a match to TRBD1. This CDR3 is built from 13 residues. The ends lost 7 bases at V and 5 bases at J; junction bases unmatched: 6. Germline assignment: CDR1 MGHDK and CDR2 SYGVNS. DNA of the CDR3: TGTGCCAGCAACGGACAGGGGTTCGACGAGCAGTACTTC. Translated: CASNGQGFDEQYF.

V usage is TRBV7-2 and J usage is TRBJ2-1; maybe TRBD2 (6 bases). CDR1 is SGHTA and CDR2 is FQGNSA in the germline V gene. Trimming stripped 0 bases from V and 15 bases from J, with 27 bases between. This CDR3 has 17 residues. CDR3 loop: CASSLAEGTMRFPSAFF. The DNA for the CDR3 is TGTGCCAGCAGCTTAGCGGAGGGGACGATGAGGTTCCCTTCAGCGTTCTTC.

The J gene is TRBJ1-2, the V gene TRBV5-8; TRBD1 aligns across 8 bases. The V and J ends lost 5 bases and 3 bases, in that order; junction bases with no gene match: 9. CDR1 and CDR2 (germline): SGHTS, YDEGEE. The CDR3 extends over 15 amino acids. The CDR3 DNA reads TGTGCCAGCAGTATAGAGACAGGGGAGGACTATGGCTACACCTTC. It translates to CASSIETGEDYGYTF. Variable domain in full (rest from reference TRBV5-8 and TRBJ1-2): EAGVTQSPTHLIKTRGQQATLRCSPISGHTSVYWYQQALGLGLQFLLWYDEGEERNRGNFPPRFSGRQFPNYSSELNVNALELEDSALYLCASSIETGEDYGYTFGSGTRLTVV.

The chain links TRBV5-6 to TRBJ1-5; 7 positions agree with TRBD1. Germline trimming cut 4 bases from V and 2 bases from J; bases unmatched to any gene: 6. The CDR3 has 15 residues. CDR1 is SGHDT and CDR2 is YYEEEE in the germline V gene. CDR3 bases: TGTGCCAGCAGCATATACAGGGGTGGCAATCAGCCCCAGCATTTT. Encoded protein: CASSIYRGGNQPQHF. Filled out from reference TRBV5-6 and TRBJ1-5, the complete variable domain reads DAGVTQSPTHLIKTRGQQVTLRCSPKSGHDTVSWYQQALGQGPQFIFQYYEEEERQRGNFPDRFSGHQFPNYSSELNVNALLLGDSALYLCASSIYRGGNQPQHFGDGTRLSIL.

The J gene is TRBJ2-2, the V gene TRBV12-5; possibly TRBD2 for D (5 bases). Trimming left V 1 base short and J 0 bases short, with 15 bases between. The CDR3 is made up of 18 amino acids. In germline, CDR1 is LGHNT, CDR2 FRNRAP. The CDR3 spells CASGLESADLSNTGELFF. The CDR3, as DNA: TGTGCTAGTGGTTTGGAATCAGCGGACCTCTCGAACACCGGGGAGCTGTTTTTT.

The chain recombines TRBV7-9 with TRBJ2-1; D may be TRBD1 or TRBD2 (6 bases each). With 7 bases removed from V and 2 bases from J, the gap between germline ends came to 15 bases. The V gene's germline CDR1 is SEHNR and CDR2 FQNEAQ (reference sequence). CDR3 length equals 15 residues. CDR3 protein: CASTPGAGTYNEQFF. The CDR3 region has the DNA TGTGCCAGCACCCCGGGGGCGGGTACCTACAATGAGCAGTTCTTC.

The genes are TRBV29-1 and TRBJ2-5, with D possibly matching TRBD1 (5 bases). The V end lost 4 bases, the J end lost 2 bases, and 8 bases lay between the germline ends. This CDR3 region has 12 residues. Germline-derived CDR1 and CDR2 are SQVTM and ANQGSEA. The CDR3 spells CSVVDKQETQYF. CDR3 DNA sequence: TGCAGCGTTGTGGACAAACAAGAGACCCAGTACTTC.

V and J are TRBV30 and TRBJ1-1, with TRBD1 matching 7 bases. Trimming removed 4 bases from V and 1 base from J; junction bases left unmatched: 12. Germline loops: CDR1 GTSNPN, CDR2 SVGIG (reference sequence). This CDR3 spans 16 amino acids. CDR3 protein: CAWTPGQGGANTEAFF. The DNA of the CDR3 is TGTGCCTGGACCCCGGGGCAGGGGGGAGCGAACACTGAAGCTTTCTTT. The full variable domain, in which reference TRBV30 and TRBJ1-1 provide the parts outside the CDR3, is SQTIHQWPATLVQPVGSPLSLECTVEGTSNPNLYWYRQAAGRGLQLLFYSVGIGQISSEVPQNLSASRPQDRQFILSSKKLLLSDSGFYLCAWTPGQGGANTEAFFGQGTRLTVV.

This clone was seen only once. CDR3 residues: CASSLSGRDYNEQFF. DNA for the CDR3: TGTGCCAGCAGCCTTAGCGGGAGAGACTACAATGAGCAGTTCTTC. The chain is built from TRBV7-6 and TRBJ2-1; 9 bases map to TRBD2. Trimming took 5 bases from V and 3 from J; bases not matched to a gene: 5. CDR1 and CDR2 (germline): SGHVS, FNYEAQ. The CDR3 length is 15 residues.

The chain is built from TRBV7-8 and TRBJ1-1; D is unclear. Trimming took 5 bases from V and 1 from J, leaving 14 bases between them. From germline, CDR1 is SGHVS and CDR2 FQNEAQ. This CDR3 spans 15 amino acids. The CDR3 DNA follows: TGTGCCAGCAGCCCACCACCGGAGGCGAACACTGAAGCTTTCTTT. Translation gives CASSPPPEANTEAFF.

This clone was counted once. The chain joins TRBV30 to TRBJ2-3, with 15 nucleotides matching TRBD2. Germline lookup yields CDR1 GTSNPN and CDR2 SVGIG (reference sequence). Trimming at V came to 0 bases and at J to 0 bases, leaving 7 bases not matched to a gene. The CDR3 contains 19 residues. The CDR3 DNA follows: TGTGCCTGGAGTGTATCACCCGGGACTAGCGGGAGGAGCACAGATACGCAGTATTTT. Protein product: CAWSVSPGTSGRSTDTQYF.

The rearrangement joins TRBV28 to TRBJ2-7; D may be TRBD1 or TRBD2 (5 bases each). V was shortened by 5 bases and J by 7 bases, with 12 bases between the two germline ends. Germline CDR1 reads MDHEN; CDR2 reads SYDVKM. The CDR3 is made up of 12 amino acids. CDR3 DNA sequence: TGTGCCAGCAGTGGGGCCCCGGGGGAGCAGTACTTC. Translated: CASSGAPGEQYF.

The DNA of the CDR3 is TGTGCCAGCAGCCCGGGACAGGATGGAAGGGAGCAGTACTTC. Encoded protein: CASSPGQDGREQYF. This chain uses TRBV11-3 with TRBJ2-7, with 8 bases identical to TRBD1. The CDR3 runs to 14 residues. Germline V gene data show CDR1 as SGHNT and CDR2 as YENEEA. V shed 5 bases, J shed 7 bases, and the junction held 10 bases outside the gene matches.

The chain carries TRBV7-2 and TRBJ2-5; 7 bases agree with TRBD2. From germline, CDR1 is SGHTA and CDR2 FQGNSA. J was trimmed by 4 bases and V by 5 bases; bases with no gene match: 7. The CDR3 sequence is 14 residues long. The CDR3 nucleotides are TGTGCCAGCAGCCGGGACTATATTCCAGAGACCCAGTACTTC. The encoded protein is CASSRDYIPETQYF.

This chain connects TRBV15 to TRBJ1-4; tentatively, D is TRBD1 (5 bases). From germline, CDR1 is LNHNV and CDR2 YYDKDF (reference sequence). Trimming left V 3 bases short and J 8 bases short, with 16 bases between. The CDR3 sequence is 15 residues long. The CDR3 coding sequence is TGTGCCACCAGCAGTGCCCCACGGGGGGTGGAAAAACTGTTTTTT. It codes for CATSSAPRGVEKLFF.

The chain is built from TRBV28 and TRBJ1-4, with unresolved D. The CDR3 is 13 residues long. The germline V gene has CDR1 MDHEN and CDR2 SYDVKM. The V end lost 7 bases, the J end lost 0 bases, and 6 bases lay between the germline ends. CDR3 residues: CASTRATNEKLFF. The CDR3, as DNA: TGTGCCAGCACGAGGGCAACTAATGAAAAACTGTTTTTT.

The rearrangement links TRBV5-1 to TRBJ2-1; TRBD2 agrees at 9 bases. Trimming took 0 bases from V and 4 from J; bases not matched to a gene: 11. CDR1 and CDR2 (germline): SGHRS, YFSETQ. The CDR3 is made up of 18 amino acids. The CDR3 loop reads CASSLVPSGVGIYNEQFF. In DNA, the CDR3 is TGCGCCAGCAGCTTGGTTCCTAGCGGGGTGGGGATTTACAATGAGCAGTTCTTC. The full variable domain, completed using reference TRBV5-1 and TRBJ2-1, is KAGVTQTPRYLIKTRGQQVTLSCSPISGHRSVSWYQQTPGQGLQFLFEYFSETQRNKGNFPGRFSGRQFSNSRSEMNVSTLELGDSALYLCASSLVPSGVGIYNEQFFGPGTRLTVL.

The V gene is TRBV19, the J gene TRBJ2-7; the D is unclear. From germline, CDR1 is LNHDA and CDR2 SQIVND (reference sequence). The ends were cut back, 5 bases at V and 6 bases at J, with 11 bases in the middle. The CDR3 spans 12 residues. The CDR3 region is CASSPTGGEQYF. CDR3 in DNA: TGTGCCAGTAGTCCGACCGGCGGCGAGCAGTACTTC.

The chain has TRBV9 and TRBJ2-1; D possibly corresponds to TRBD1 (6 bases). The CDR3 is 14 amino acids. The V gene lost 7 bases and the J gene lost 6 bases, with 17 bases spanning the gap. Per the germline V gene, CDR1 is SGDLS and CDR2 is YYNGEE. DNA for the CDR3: TGTGCCAGCGGAGGTGAGGACAGCCTCAATGAGCAGTTCTTC. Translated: CASGGEDSLNEQFF.

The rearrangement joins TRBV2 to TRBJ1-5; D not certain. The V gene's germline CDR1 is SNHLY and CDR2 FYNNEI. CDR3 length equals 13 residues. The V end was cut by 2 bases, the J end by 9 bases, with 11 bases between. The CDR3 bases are TGTGCCAGCAGTGAACCCAGAGCCCGGCCCCAGCATTTT. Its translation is CASSEPRARPQHF. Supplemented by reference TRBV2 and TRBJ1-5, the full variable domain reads EPEVTQTPSHQVTQMGQEVILRCVPISNHLYFYWYRQILGQKVEFLVSFYNNEISEKSEIFDDQFSVERPDGSNFTLKIRSTKLEDSAMYFCASSEPRARPQHFGDGTRLSIL.

The chain's CDR3 is CASSHFGQGTYEQYF. For the CDR3, the DNA is TGTGCCAGCTCACATTTTGGACAGGGGACCTACGAGCAGTACTTC. This chain joins TRBV18 and TRBJ2-7; 9 nucleotides match TRBD1. This CDR3 region has 15 residues. Trimming cost V 4 bases and J 2 bases; bases outside gene matches: 6. Germline CDR1 is KGHSH and CDR2 is LQKENI.

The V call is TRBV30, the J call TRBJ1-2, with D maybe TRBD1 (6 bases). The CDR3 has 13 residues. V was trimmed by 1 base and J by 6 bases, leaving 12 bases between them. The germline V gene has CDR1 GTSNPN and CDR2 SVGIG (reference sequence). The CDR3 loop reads CAWSGAGADGYTF. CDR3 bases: TGTGCCTGGAGTGGCGCGGGGGCTGATGGCTACACCTTC.

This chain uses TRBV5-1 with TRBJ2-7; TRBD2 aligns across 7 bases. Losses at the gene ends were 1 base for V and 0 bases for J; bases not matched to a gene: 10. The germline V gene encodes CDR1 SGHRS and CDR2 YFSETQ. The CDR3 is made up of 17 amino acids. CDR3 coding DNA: TGCGCCAGCAGCTTGTTTGAGGGCTCTAGCGGCTCCTACGAGCAGTACTTC. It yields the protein CASSLFEGSSGSYEQYF.

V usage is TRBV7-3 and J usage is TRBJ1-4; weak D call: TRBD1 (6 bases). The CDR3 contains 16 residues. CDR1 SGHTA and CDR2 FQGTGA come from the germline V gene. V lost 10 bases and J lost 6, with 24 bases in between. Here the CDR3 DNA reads TGTGCCACCCCCAAACCGAGGGGGAGGGAGGATGAAAAACTGTTTTTT. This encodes CATPKPRGREDEKLFF.